The text below deals with one T cell receptor (beta chain). Its antigen specificity is not known. No much larger clonotype is one base removed from it; base qualities were not supplied. The entry originates in a study of blood T cells in healthy people across ages (dated by TCRdb to about 2015). Turning to the overall study: In model experiments, roughly one uniquely barcoded TCR beta cDNA molecule per two T cells was captured by template switching. Using deep sequencing normalized with unique cDNA molecular identifiers, the study measured how TCR beta repertoire diversity changes with age. Four age groups were formed from the donors: young (average 16 years), middle-aged (approximately 41), aged (62) and long-lived (less than 85). Two additional independent replicas of 1 million unique cDNA reads from the same blood draw were analyzed for two donors (one aged 18 to 29 and one aged 80 or older). Broader findings and caveats from the paper: The long-lived group showed more naive CD4+ T cells, fewer expanded clones and increased TCR diversity than the aged group, suggesting age selection. As age increased, observed TCR beta diversity per million T cells dropped in a roughly linear way, and a significant reduction was already evident by age 40. A strong correlation was found between observed TCR beta diversity and the percentage of naive T cells measured by flow cytometry. Estimates of total diversity from one million sequenced T cells were regarded as lower bounds and underestimates. Since profiling was done on bulk unsorted PBMCs, naive and antigen-experienced compartments could not be conclusively compared. Because the CMV infection status of the donors was unknown, age-related changes in expanded clonotypes may potentially have been confounded.

Taken from the germline V gene, the CDR1 and CDR2 loops are MNHNS and SASEGT. The CDR3, cysteine through phenylalanine, is 13 amino acids long. Just CDR3 DNA is preserved here, 39 bases in frame from base 1. The germline ends are 7 bases apart after V is trimmed by 2 bases and J by 5 bases. The library was obtained by 5' RACE. The instrument was an Illumina HiSeq 2500. A second PCR of roughly 7 to 11 cycles was performed with a sample-barcoded 5' primer and a J-beta primer mix. Each TCR beta cDNA molecule received a unique molecular identifier from a template-switch 5' adaptor carrying 12 random nucleotides. Each sample yielded at least 2.5 million CDR3-containing paired-end reads. First-strand cDNA synthesis was performed from all RNA using the Mint cDNA synthesis kit, with priming by a TRBC-specific oligonucleotide. Following uracil-DNA glycosylase treatment, a first 18-cycle PCR with universal primers M1SS and BC2_uni_R was performed on all cDNA. The paper's processing steps were these. For normalization, 1 million high-quality reads were randomly selected from each sample, with every read carrying a distinct molecular identifier. Reads sharing molecular identifiers were discarded rather than binned into consensus sequences. MiTCR, with a Q25 quality threshold and the strictest error-elimination algorithm, was used for CDR3 identification, clonotype clustering and error correction. A nonparametric unseen species model with Euler transformation was used to estimate a lower bound on total TCR beta diversity. Clones were called with MiXCR by TCRdb after fastp trimmed the public reads at Q25, and only in-frame beta chains were retained. Duplicate CDR3 protein sequences are folded into a single record with the most common DNA and genes. In this record, the V and J calls reflect TCRdb's handling and not the investigators' own analysis. This sample comprises 900,000 to 950,000 distinct CDR3 sequences, approximately 32% of them detected only once. Roughly a tenth of the sample rests with the top ten.

The donors were some 36 Caucasian individuals from Russia, aged about 6 to 95 years, who were systemically healthy. Each donor gave 8 to 10 milliliters of peripheral blood, drawn into EDTA-treated Vacutainer tubes. Ficoll-Paque density-gradient centrifugation was used to isolate PBMCs, with at least 6 million per sample. Trizol reagent was used to extract total RNA from the PBMCs, yielding at least 6 micrograms per sample. Naive CD45RAhigh/CD27high T cell percentages were measured by flow cytometry on a PBMC aliquot from every donor. These sequences were also reported in another study, on T cells of mothers and their children. According to the second study: Donors were nine systemically healthy Caucasian individuals: three mothers and their six children. cDNA synthesis used all of the extracted RNA, with roughly 1.5 ug of RNA in each 15 ul reaction. In the second PCR, the M1S primer introduced both the sample barcodes and 2-4 random nucleotides. Over 10 million TCR beta CDR3 reads came from each mother, compared with 3.3 million or so reads from each child. TCR recombination output is similarly shaped by thymic selection in related and unrelated pairs, with a minor effect exerted by inherited differences. Normalized repertoire overlap was always slightly but never significantly higher in related than unrelated mother-child pairs. No persistent microchimeric T cell clones were found, with a detection sensitivity of roughly 100 clones per million clonotypes. Deep NGS was used in the study to compare the TCR beta repertoires of mothers and children and to look for features that separate related mother-child pairs from unrelated individuals. On average, the children were approximately 11 +/- 4 years old, while the mothers were 40 +/- 4 years old. After adapters were ligated using NEBNext reagents, the libraries underwent 100+100 nt paired-end sequencing on an Illumina HiSeq 2000. To avoid cross-contamination, the mother libraries and the child libraries were prepared a month apart and sequenced in separate runs. Between 500,000 and 2,000,000 distinct TCR beta clonotypes were identified per donor. Naive TCR beta clonotypes were estimated from low-frequency clonotypes matched to each donor's FACS-determined naive share, without sorting.

The chain uses TRBV6-1 and TRBJ1-5; TRBD1 is a weak D gene call, 5 bases matching. This clonotype originated in a woman aged 40 to 50 in good health. Sequenced material: blood. The CDR3 reads as follows: CASSEKGYQPQHF. The nucleotide sequence is TGTGCCAGCAGTGAAAAGGGGTATCAGCCCCAGCATTTT.